These T cell receptor beta chains were read from a single sample in a study of OX40 agonist ivuxolimab in advanced cancers. TCRdb keeps only in-frame clones here, not all; method: immunoSEQ multiplex PCR. The sample contains about 60,000 clones, approximately 86% of which appear only once. The input for sequencing was CD4+ or CD8+ T cells sorted from blood, taken in a trial of the OX40 agonist ivuxolimab. The receptor source for this set is an adult with an advanced solid tumor such as melanoma, head and neck, liver or kidney cancer. CDR3s include the opening cysteine and the closing phenylalanine or tryptophan. The D gene is left open where the match is weak. Clone size, where shown, is once, few, many, or a class for clones that have expanded.

V gene: TRBV5-1; clone size: .; D gene: .; J gene: TRBJ1-1; CDR3 protein: CASSLGSANNEAFF; CDR3 DNA: TGCGCCAGCAGCTTGGGGTCAGCCAACAATGAAGCTTTCTTT
V gene: TRBV5-1; clone size: once; D gene: .; J gene: TRBJ1-1; CDR3 protein: CASRRDPRETFF; CDR3 DNA: TGCGCCAGCAGGAGGGACCCGAGGGAAACTTTCTTT
V gene: TRBV10-3; clone size: .; D gene: .; J gene: TRBJ1-5; CDR3 protein: CAISGTVNQPQHF; CDR3 DNA: TGTGCCATCAGCGGGACGGTGAATCAGCCCCAGCATTTT
V gene: TRBV15; clone size: .; D gene: .; J gene: TRBJ2-5; CDR3 protein: CATSRVLSKTQYF; CDR3 DNA: TGTGCCACCAGCAGAGTCTTGTCTAAGACCCAGTACTTC
V gene: TRBV4-3; clone size: .; D gene: .; J gene: TRBJ1-1; CDR3 protein: CASSQGRLGVTEAFF; CDR3 DNA: TGCGCCAGCAGCCAAGGGCGGCTGGGGGTTACTGAAGCTTTCTTT
V gene: TRBV25-1; clone size: .; D gene: .; J gene: TRBJ2-5; CDR3 protein: CASREGSGETQYF; CDR3 DNA: TGTGCCAGCAGGGAGGGTAGTGGAGAGACCCAGTACTTC
V gene: TRBV18; clone size: .; D gene: TRBD2; J gene: TRBJ2-3; CDR3 protein: CASSPRAGVTTDTQYF; CDR3 DNA: TGTGCCAGCTCACCCAGGGCGGGAGTTACCACAGATACGCAGTATTTT
V gene: TRBV19; clone size: .; D gene: .; J gene: TRBJ1-1; CDR3 protein: CASSNSGGGVTEAFF; CDR3 DNA: TGTGCCAGTAGTAATTCTGGGGGGGGAGTCACTGAAGCTTTCTTT
V gene: TRBV7-9; clone size: .; D gene: TRBD1; J gene: TRBJ2-5; CDR3 protein: CASSPTTGGETQYF; CDR3 DNA: TGTGCCAGCAGCCCCACCACAGGGGGGGAGACCCAGTACTTC
V gene: TRBV5-4; clone size: few; D gene: .; J gene: TRBJ1-5; CDR3 protein: CASSLGRDQPQHF; CDR3 DNA: TGTGCCAGCAGCTTGGGACGGGATCAGCCCCAGCATTTT
V gene: TRBV14; clone size: .; D gene: TRBD1; J gene: TRBJ1-3; CDR3 protein: CASSKRAGGGNTIYF; CDR3 DNA: TGTGCCAGCTCGAAAAGGGCAGGGGGTGGAAACACCATATATTTT
V gene: TRBV6-5; clone size: .; D gene: .; J gene: TRBJ1-2; CDR3 protein: CASSSLGTADGYTF; CDR3 DNA: TGTGCCAGCAGTTCCTTGGGGACCGCAGATGGCTACACCTTC
V gene: TRBV4-1; clone size: .; D gene: .; J gene: TRBJ2-3; CDR3 protein: CASSQSGGRTLADTQYF; CDR3 DNA: TGCGCCAGCAGCCAATCGGGTGGCCGGACACTGGCAGATACGCAGTATTTT
V gene: TRBV5-1; clone size: .; D gene: TRBD1; J gene: TRBJ2-3; CDR3 protein: CASSLGVETGGSETQYF; CDR3 DNA: TGCGCCAGCAGCTTGGGAGTGGAGACAGGGGGGTCGGAAACGCAGTATTTT